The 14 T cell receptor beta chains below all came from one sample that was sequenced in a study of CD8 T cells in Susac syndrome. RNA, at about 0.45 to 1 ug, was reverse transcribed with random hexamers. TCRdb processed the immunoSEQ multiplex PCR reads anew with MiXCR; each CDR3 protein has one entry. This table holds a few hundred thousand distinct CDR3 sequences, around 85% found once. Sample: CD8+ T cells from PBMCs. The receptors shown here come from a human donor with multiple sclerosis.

CDR3 sequence: CASSFFSPGLATDTQYF. The CDR3 coding sequence is TGTGCCAGCAGTTTTTTTTCCCCGGGACTAGCAACAGATACGCAGTATTTT. The V call is TRBV27, the J call TRBJ2-3, with TRBD2 matching over 9 bases. The CDR3 covers 17 residues. Trimming took 3 bases from V and 3 from J; bases not matched to a gene: 10. Germline V gives CDR1 MNHEY, CDR2 SMNVEV (reference sequence).

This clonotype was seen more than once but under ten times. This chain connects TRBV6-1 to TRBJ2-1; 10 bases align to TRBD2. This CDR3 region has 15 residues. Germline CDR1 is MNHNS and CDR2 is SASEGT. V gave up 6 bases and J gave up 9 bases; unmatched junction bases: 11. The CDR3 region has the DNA TGTGCCAGCAGGATCGAAGCGGGGGGGTATAGTGAGCAGTTCTTC. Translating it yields CASRIEAGGYSEQFF.

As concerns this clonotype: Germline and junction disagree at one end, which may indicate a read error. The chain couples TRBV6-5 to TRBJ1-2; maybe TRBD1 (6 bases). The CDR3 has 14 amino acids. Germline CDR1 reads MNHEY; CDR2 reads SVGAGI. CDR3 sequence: CASGYRDLNYGYTF. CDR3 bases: TGTGCCAGCGGTTACAGGGATCTGAACTATGGCTACACCTTC.

The CDR3 DNA is TGCGCCAGCAGCTTGGGACTAGCGGGAGGGAAAACCTACGAGCAGTACTTC. Protein: CASSLGLAGGKTYEQYF. The chain combines TRBV5-1 with TRBJ2-7; 14 positions agree with TRBD2. From germline, CDR1 is SGHRS and CDR2 YFSETQ. V trimming: 0 bases; J trimming: 2 bases; junction bases outside the gene matches: 4. This CDR3 is 17 amino acids long.

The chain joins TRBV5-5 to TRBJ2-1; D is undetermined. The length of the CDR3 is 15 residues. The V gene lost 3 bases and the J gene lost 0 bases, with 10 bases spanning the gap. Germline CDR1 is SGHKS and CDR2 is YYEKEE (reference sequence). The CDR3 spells CASSSYSSSYNEQFF. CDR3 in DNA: TGTGCCAGCAGCTCTTACAGCAGCTCCTACAATGAGCAGTTCTTC.

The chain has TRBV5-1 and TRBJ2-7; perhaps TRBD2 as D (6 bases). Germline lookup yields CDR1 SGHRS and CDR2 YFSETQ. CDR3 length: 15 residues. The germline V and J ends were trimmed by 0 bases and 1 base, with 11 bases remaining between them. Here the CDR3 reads CASSLGGRESYEQYF. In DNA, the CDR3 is TGCGCCAGCAGCTTGGGGGGACGGGAGTCCTACGAGCAGTACTTC. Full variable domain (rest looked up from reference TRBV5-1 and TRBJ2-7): KAGVTQTPRYLIKTRGQQVTLSCSPISGHRSVSWYQQTPGQGLQFLFEYFSETQRNKGNFPGRFSGRQFSNSRSEMNVSTLELGDSALYLCASSLGGRESYEQYFGPGTRLTVT.

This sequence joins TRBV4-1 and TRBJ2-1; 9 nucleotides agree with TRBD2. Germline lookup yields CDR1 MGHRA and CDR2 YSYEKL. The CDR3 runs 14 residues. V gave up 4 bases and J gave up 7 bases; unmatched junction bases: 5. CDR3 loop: CASSRGTSNNEQFF. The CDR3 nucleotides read TGCGCCAGCAGCCGGGGGACTAGCAATAATGAGCAGTTCTTC.

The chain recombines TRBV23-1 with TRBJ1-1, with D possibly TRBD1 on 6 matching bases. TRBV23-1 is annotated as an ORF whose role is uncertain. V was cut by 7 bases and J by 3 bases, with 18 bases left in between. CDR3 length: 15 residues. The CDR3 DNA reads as TGCGCCAGCAACCGGCTCAGGGGCTCGGACACTGAAGCTTTCTTT. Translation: CASNRLRGSDTEAFF.

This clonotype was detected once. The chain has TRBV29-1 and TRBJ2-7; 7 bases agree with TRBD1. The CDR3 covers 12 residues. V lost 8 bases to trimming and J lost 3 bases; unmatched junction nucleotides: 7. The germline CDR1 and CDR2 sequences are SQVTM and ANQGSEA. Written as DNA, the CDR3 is TGCAGCCTTCGGGACAGCAGCTACGAGCAGTACTTC. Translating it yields CSLRDSSYEQYF.

CDR3 loop: CASSSPQGYNTEAFF. The DNA for the CDR3 is TGTGCCAGCAGCTCTCCCCAGGGGTATAACACTGAAGCTTTCTTT. The chain recombines TRBV7-2 with TRBJ1-1, with D possibly matching TRBD1 (6 bases). The V end lost 4 bases, the J end lost 2 bases, and 14 bases lay between the germline ends. Germline V gene data show CDR1 as SGHTA and CDR2 as FQGNSA. The length of the CDR3 is 15 residues.

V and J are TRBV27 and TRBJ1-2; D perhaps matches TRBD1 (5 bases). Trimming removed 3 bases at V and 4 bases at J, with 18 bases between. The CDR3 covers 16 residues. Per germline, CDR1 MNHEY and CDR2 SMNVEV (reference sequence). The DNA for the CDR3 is TGTGCCAGCAGTTTTGTTGCAGGGACCCCGAGCTATGGCTACACCTTC. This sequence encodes CASSFVAGTPSYGYTF.

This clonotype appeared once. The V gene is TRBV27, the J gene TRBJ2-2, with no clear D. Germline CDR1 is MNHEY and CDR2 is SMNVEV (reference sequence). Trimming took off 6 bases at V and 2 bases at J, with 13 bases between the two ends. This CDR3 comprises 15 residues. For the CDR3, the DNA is TGTGCCAGCAGCCCTGGAAGCATTAACACCGGGGAGCTGTTTTTT. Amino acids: CASSPGSINTGELFF.

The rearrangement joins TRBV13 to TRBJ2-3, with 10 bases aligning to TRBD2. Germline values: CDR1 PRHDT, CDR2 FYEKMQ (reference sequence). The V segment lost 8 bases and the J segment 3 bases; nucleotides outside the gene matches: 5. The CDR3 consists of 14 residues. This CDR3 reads CASAGTSATDTQYF. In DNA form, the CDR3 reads TGTGCCAGCGCCGGGACTAGCGCAACAGATACGCAGTATTTT.

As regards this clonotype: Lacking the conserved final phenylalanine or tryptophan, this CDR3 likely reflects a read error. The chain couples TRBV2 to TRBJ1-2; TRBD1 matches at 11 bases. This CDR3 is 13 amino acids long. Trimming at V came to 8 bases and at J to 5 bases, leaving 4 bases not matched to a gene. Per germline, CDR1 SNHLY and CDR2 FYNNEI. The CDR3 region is CASRDRGGYGYTL. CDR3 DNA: TGTGCCAGCCGGGACAGGGGGGGGTATGGCTACACCCTC.